A selection of T cell receptor beta chains follows, all from one sample in a study of shared clonotypes between healthy human individuals. TCRdb's table, derived via immunoSEQ multiplex PCR, lists solely in-frame clones and lacks some. The table shows hundreds of thousands of clones, with around 96% occurring only once. Sequenced: naive CD8+ T cells sorted from blood. These receptor sequences come from a woman aged 30 to 39 in good health. Both conserved end residues are part of each CDR3. D genes are given only for firm matches. For some rows the clone size is stated as once, few or many, or as a class when expanded; others skip it.

j_gene,abundance,v_gene,d_gene,CDR3aa,CDR3nt
TRBJ2-7,-,TRBV4-1,-,CASSQVGRVDEQYF,TGCGCCAGCAGCCAAGTGGGCAGGGTTGACGAGCAGTACTTC
TRBJ2-7,-,TRBV6-6,TRBD2,CASSYSSGSSYEQYF,TGTGCCAGCAGTTACTCCAGCGGGAGCTCCTACGAGCAGTACTTC
TRBJ2-7,-,TRBV27,-,CASSLGMTYEQYF,TGTGCCAGCAGTTTGGGCATGACCTACGAGCAGTACTTC
TRBJ2-1,-,TRBV27,-,CASSLNENEQFF,TGTGCCAGCAGTTTAAACGAAAATGAGCAGTTCTTC
TRBJ2-7,-,TRBV10-3,-,CAIRILGTSSYEQYF,TGTGCCATCAGGATACTGGGCACTAGCAGTTACGAGCAGTACTTC
TRBJ2-7,once,TRBV7-2,-,CASSIQGYEQYF,TGTGCCAGCAGCATACAGGGTTACGAGCAGTACTTC
TRBJ2-7,-,TRBV5-4,TRBD1,CASSLGDRSYEQYF,TGTGCCAGCAGCTTGGGGGACAGATCCTACGAGCAGTACTTC
TRBJ2-2,-,TRBV9,-,CASSAGGTGELFF,TGTGCCAGCAGCGCAGGCGGCACCGGGGAGCTGTTTTTT
TRBJ2-5,-,TRBV5-6,-,CASSLTETQYF,TGTGCCAGCAGCTTGACAGAGACCCAGTACTTC
TRBJ2-7,-,TRBV6-5,TRBD2,CASSFTTGGDEQYF,TGTGCCAGCAGTTTTACAACGGGAGGAGACGAGCAGTACTTC
TRBJ2-7,-,TRBV27,TRBD1,CASSLGQGVAGEYEQYF,TGTGCCAGCAGTTTGGGACAGGGGGTAGCGGGAGAGTACGAGCAGTACTTC
TRBJ1-1,-,TRBV27,TRBD1,CASSLSTGGTTEAFF,TGTGCCAGCAGCCTCTCGACAGGGGGCACCACTGAAGCTTTCTTT
TRBJ2-1,-,TRBV7-9,-,CASSVIPEQFF,TGTGCCAGCAGCGTCATCCCTGAGCAGTTCTTC
TRBJ1-2,-,TRBV27,-,CASSPQGVDGYTF,TGTGCCAGCAGTCCCCAGGGCGTGGATGGCTACACCTTC
TRBJ1-2,-,TRBV7-6,-,CASSLAAGGHYGYTF,TGTGCCAGCAGCTTAGCGGCGGGGGGGCACTATGGCTACACCTTC
TRBJ1-3,-,TRBV27,-,CASRVGNTIYF,TGTGCCAGCCGGGTTGGAAACACCATATATTTT
TRBJ1-1,-,TRBV4-1,-,CASSPLGYPEAFF,TGCGCCAGCAGCCCTCTGGGGTACCCTGAAGCTTTCTTT
TRBJ2-7,-,TRBV11-2,-,CASTPGMGSYEQYF,TGTGCCAGCACCCCCGGCATGGGCTCCTACGAGCAGTACTTC
TRBJ2-7,-,TRBV27,TRBD2,CASRGLAGSYEQYF,TGTGCCAGCAGGGGACTAGCGGGTTCCTACGAGCAGTACTTC
TRBJ2-7,-,TRBV7-8,-,CASSYDQGIAREQYF,TGTGCCAGCAGCTACGACCAGGGAATAGCCCGCGAGCAGTACTTC
TRBJ2-3,-,TRBV2,TRBD2,CASRRTSGRTDTQYF,TGTGCCAGCAGACGGACTAGCGGGAGAACAGATACGCAGTATTTT
TRBJ2-7,-,TRBV5-1,-,CASSLVPAGVTYEQYF,TGCGCCAGCAGCTTGGTCCCGGCTGGGGTCACCTACGAGCAGTACTTC
TRBJ1-1,-,TRBV10-3,-,CATEGTNTEAFF,TGTGCCACGGAGGGGACTAACACTGAAGCTTTCTTT
TRBJ2-6,-,TRBV2,-,CASSDQSGANVLTF,TGTGCCAGCAGCGACCAATCTGGGGCCAACGTCCTGACTTTC
TRBJ1-1,-,TRBV2,TRBD1,CASSGTGGQSNTEAFF,TGTGCCAGCAGCGGGACAGGGGGCCAATCCAACACTGAAGCTTTCTTT
TRBJ1-1,-,TRBV30,-,CAWSTETTEAFF,TGTGCCTGGAGTACCGAGACAACTGAAGCTTTCTTT
TRBJ2-7,-,TRBV28,TRBD1,CASSFRDRGHYEQYF,TGTGCCAGCAGTTTTAGGGACAGGGGCCACTACGAGCAGTACTTC
TRBJ1-1,-,TRBV4-2,-,CASSQAPQVDLNTEAFF,TGTGCCAGCAGCCAAGCCCCCCAGGTAGACCTGAACACTGAAGCTTTCTTT
TRBJ1-1,-,TRBV13,-,CASSSGRRQNTEAFF,TGTGCCAGCAGTTCAGGCCGGCGCCAAAACACTGAAGCTTTCTTT
TRBJ2-5,-,TRBV5-4,TRBD1,CASSYRTGGQTQYF,TGTGCCAGCAGCTATCGGACAGGGGGACAGACCCAGTACTTC
TRBJ1-1,-,TRBV9,-,CASSVASGDTEAFF,TGTGCCAGCAGCGTAGCGTCAGGGGACACTGAAGCTTTCTTT
TRBJ2-1,-,TRBV4-1,-,CASSQSLEGGQFF,TGCGCCAGCAGCCAATCCCTAGAGGGTGGGCAGTTCTTC
TRBJ2-3,-,TRBV7-9,TRBD2,CASSTTSGSTDTQYF,TGTGCCAGCAGCACTACTAGCGGGAGCACAGATACGCAGTATTTT
TRBJ2-7,once,TRBV13,TRBD1,CASSPSPRGTGDLYEQYF,TGTGCCAGCAGCCCAAGCCCGAGGGGTACAGGGGACCTTTACGAGCAGTACTTC
TRBJ2-1,-,TRBV11-3,-,CASSSAEWSDEQFF,TGTGCCAGCAGCTCCGCCGAGTGGTCAGATGAGCAGTTCTTC
TRBJ1-5,-,TRBV6-1,-,CASSPWTVPQHF,TGTGCCAGCAGTCCTTGGACAGTCCCCCAGCATTTT
TRBJ1-1,few,TRBV30,-,CAWSVGAEAFF,TGTGCCTGGAGTGTAGGCGCTGAAGCTTTCTTT
TRBJ2-3,once,TRBV5-1,TRBD1,CASSPGDSSTDTQYF,TGCGCCAGCAGCCCCGGGGACAGTAGCACAGATACGCAGTATTTT
TRBJ2-5,-,TRBV27,TRBD1,CASSKGQVGETQYF,TGTGCCAGCAGCAAGGGACAGGTCGGAGAGACCCAGTACTTC
TRBJ2-6,-,TRBV19,-,CASSIIGGAGANVLTF,TGTGCCAGTAGTATAATTGGCGGGGCGGGGGCCAACGTCCTGACTTTC
TRBJ1-1,-,TRBV28,-,CASSFVPQNTEAFF,TGTGCCAGCAGTTTTGTACCGCAGAACACTGAAGCTTTCTTT
TRBJ2-1,-,TRBV11-2,-,CASSLGGRSVDSYNEQFF,TGTGCCAGCAGCTTAGGGGGCCGGAGCGTCGACTCCTACAATGAGCAGTTCTTC
TRBJ2-7,-,TRBV27,TRBD1,CASSFPTRTGVYEQYF,TGTGCCAGCAGTTTCCCTACCAGGACAGGGGTCTACGAGCAGTACTTC
TRBJ1-3,-,TRBV30,TRBD1,CAWSTYGTDGNTIYF,TGTGCCTGGAGTACCTACGGGACAGATGGAAACACCATATATTTT
TRBJ1-2,-,TRBV5-6,-,CASSPEGQGSYGYTF,TGTGCCAGCAGCCCGGAGGGGCAGGGCAGTTATGGCTACACCTTC
TRBJ1-1,-,TRBV27,-,CASSLSGAAEAFF,TGTGCCAGCAGTTTATCTGGGGCGGCGGAAGCTTTCTTT
TRBJ2-1,-,TRBV6-6,TRBD2,CASSHSLAPSYNEQFF,TGTGCCAGCAGTCACTCACTAGCGCCCTCCTACAATGAGCAGTTCTTC
TRBJ2-1,-,TRBV11-2,TRBD2,CASSTAGGPSYEQFF,TGTGCCAGCAGCACAGCGGGAGGGCCTAGCTATGAGCAGTTCTTC
TRBJ2-5,-,TRBV4-1,-,CASSQERGGETQYF,TGCGCCAGCAGCCAAGAAAGGGGAGGCGAGACCCAGTACTTC
TRBJ2-3,once,TRBV4-1,TRBD1,CASSVQGGAPRSTDTQYF,TGCGCCAGCAGCGTACAGGGGGGCGCCCCACGAAGCACAGATACGCAGTATTTT
TRBJ2-3,-,TRBV5-6,TRBD2,CASSLASGRSTDTQYF,TGTGCCAGCAGCTTGGCTAGCGGACGGAGCACAGATACGCAGTATTTT
TRBJ2-7,-,TRBV27,TRBD2,CASSSGRSYEQYF,TGTGCCAGCTCTAGCGGGAGAAGCTACGAGCAGTACTTC
TRBJ1-2,-,TRBV29-1,-,CSVVGGPNYGYTF,TGCAGCGTTGTGGGGGGCCCTAACTATGGCTACACCTTC
TRBJ1-1,-,TRBV9,-,CASSFKMNTEAFF,TGTGCCAGCAGCTTCAAGATGAACACTGAAGCTTTCTTT
TRBJ2-7,once,TRBV13,-,CASSFTSTYEQYF,TGTGCCAGCAGCTTTACCAGCACCTACGAGCAGTACTTC
TRBJ1-2,-,TRBV6-5,-,CASSYGGNGYTF,TGTGCCAGCAGTTACGGCGGGAATGGCTACACCTTC
TRBJ1-2,-,TRBV7-9,-,CASSSPANYGYTF,TGTGCCAGCAGTTCACCAGCTAACTATGGCTACACCTTC
TRBJ2-1,-,TRBV10-2,TRBD2,CASSAGGATYNEQFF,TGCGCCAGCAGCGCGGGAGGCGCTACCTACAATGAGCAGTTCTTC
TRBJ1-1,few,TRBV28,-,CASSSDTEAFF,TGTGCCAGCAGTTCAGACACTGAAGCTTTCTTT
TRBJ2-1,-,TRBV5-8,TRBD2,CASSLALLLSGPYNEQFF,TGTGCCAGCAGCTTGGCCCTCCTCCTTAGCGGGCCCTACAATGAGCAGTTCTTC